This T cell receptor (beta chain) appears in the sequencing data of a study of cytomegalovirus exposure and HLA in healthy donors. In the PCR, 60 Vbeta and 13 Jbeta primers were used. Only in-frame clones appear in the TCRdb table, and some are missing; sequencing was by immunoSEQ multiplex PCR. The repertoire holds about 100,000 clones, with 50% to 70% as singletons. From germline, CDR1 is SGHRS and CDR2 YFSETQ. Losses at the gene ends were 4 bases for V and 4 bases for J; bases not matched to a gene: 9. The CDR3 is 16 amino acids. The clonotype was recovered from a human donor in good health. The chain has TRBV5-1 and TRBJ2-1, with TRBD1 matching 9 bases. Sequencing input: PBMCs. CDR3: CASSPSGQGSYNEQFF. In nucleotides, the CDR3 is TGCGCCAGCAGCCCTTCCGGACAGGGGTCGTACAATGAGCAGTTCTTC.